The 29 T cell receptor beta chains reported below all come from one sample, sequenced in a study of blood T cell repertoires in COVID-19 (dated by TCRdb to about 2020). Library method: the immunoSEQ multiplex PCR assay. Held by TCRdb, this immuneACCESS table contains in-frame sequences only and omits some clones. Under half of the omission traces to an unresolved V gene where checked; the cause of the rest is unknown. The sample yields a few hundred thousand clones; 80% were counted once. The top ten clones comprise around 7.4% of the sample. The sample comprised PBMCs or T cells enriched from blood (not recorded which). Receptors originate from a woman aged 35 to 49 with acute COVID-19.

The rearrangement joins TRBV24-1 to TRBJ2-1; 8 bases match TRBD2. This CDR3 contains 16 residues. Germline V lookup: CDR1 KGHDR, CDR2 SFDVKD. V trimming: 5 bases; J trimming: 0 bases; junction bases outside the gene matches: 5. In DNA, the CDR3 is TGTGCCACCAGTGCCCCCACTAGCGGCTCCTACAATGAGCAGTTCTTC. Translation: CATSAPTSGSYNEQFF.

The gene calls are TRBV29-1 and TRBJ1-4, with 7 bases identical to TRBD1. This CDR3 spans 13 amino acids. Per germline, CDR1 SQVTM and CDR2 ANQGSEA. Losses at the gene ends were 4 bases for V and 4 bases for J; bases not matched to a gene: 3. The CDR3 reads CSVGTGHNEKLFF. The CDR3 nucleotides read TGCAGCGTTGGGACAGGACATAATGAAAAACTGTTTTTT.

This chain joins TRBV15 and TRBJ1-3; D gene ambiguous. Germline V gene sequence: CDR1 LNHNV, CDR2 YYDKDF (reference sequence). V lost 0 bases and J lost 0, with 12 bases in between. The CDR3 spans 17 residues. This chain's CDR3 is CATSRDRGRSSGNTIYF. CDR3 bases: TGTGCCACCAGCAGAGATCGAGGGCGGTCCTCTGGAAACACCATATATTTT.

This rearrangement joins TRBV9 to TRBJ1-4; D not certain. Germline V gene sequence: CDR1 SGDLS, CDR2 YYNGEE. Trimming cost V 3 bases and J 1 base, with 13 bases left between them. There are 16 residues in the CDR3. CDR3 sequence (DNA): TGTGCCAGCAGCGCCGGACCGAGCGGAACTAATGAAAAACTGTTTTTT. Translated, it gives CASSAGPSGTNEKLFF. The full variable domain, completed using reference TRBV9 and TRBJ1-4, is DSGVTQTPKHLITATGQRVTLRCSPRSGDLSVYWYQQSLDQGLQFLIQYYNGEERAKGNILERFSAQQFPDLHSELNLSSLELGDSALYFCASSAGPSGTNEKLFFGSGTQLSVL.

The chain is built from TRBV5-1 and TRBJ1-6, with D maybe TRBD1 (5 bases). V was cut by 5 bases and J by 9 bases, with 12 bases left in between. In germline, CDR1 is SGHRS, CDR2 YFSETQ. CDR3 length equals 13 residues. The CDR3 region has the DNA TGCGCCAGCAGGGGCAGGGATGGTTCACCCCTCCACTTT. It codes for CASRGRDGSPLHF.

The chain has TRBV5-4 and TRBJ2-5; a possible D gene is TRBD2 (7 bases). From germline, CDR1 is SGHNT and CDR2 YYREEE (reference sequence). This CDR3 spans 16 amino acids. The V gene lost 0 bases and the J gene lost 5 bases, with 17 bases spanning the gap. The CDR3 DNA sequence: TGTGCCAGCAGCTTGGGCTCATCGGGGGGCTGGGAGACCCAGTACTTC. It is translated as CASSLGSSGGWETQYF.

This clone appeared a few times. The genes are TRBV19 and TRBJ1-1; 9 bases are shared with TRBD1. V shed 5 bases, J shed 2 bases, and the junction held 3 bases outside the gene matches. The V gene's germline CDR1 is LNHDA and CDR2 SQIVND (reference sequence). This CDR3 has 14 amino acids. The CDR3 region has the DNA TGTGCCAGTAGTCACAGGGGGCCCAACACTGAAGCTTTCTTT. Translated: CASSHRGPNTEAFF.

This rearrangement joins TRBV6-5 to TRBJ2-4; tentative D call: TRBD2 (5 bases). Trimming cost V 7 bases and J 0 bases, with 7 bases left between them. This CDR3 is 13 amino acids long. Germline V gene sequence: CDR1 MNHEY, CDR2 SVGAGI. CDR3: CASTDLAKNIQYF. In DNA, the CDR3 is TGTGCCAGCACGGACTTAGCCAAAAACATTCAGTACTTC.

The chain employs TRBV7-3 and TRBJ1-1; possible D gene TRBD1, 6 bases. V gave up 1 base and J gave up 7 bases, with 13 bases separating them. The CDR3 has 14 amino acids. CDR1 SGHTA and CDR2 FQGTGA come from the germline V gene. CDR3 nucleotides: TGTGCCAGCAGCTTAAATCTGGGGGCAGGTGAAGCTTTCTTT. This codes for CASSLNLGAGEAFF. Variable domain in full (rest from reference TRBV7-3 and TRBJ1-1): GAGVSQTPSNKVTEKGKYVELRCDPISGHTALYWYRQSLGQGPEFLIYFQGTGAADDSGLPNDRFFAVRPEGSVSTLKIQRTERGDSAVYLCASSLNLGAGEAFFGQGTRLTVV.

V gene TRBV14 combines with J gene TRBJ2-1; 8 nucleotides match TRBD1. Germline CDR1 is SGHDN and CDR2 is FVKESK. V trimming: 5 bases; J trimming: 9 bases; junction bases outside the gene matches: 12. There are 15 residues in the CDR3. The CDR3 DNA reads TGTGCCAGCAGCTCTTTGGACAGGGATGGGGGTGAGCAGTTCTTC. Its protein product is CASSSLDRDGGEQFF.

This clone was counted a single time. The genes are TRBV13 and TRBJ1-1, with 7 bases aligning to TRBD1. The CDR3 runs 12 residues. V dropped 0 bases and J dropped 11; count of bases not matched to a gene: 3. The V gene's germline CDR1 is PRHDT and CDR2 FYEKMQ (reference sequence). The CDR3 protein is CASSLGTGVAFF. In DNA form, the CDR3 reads TGTGCCAGCAGCTTAGGAACAGGGGTGGCTTTCTTT.

The CDR3 protein is CASLRGLNTGELFF. Here the CDR3 DNA reads TGTGCCAGCCTACGAGGACTTAACACCGGGGAGCTGTTTTTT. The genes are TRBV7-6 and TRBJ2-2; a possible D gene is TRBD2 (5 bases). The ends were cut back, 8 bases at V and 2 bases at J, with 12 bases in the middle. The CDR3 sequence is 14 residues long. CDR1 SGHVS and CDR2 FNYEAQ come from the germline V gene.

This CDR3 reads CASSRGQGYQETQYF. CDR3 coding DNA: TGTGCCAGCAGCCGGGGACAGGGGTACCAAGAGACCCAGTACTTC. The V call is TRBV3-1 (or the pseudogene TRBV3-2), the J call TRBJ2-5; 10 nucleotides agree with TRBD1. The CDR3 loop spans 15 amino acids. CDR1 is LGHDT, CDR2 YNNKEL, per germline (reference sequence). J lost 0 bases, V lost 4 bases, and 2 bases had no gene match.

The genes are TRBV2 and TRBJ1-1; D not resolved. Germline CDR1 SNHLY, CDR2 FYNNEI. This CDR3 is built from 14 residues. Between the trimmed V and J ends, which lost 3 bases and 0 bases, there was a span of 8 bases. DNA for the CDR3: TGTGCCAGCAGTGAGTTGACACTGAACACTGAAGCTTTCTTT. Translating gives CASSELTLNTEAFF.

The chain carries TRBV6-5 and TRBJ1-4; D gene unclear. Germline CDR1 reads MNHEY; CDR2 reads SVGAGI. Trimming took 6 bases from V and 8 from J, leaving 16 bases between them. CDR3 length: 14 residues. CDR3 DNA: TGTGCCAGCAGCCGAGACCGGGTGCAAGAAAAACTGTTTTTT. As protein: CASSRDRVQEKLFF.

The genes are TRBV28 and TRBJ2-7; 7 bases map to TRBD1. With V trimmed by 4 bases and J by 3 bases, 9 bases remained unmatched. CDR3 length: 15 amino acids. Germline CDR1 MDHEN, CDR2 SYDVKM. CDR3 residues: CASSSRLGGGYEQYF. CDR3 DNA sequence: TGTGCCAGCAGTTCGCGATTAGGGGGCGGCTACGAGCAGTACTTC. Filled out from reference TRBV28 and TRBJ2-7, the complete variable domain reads DVKVTQSSRYLVKRTGEKVFLECVQDMDHENMFWYRQDPGLGLRLIYFSYDVKMKEKGDIPEGYSVSREKKERFSLILESASTNQTSMYLCASSSRLGGGYEQYFGPGTRLTVT.

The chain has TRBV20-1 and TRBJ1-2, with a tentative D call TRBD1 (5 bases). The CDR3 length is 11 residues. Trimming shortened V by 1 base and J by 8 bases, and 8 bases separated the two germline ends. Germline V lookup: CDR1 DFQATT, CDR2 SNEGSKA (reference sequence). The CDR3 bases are TGCAGTGCTAGAGGACAGCGAGGCTACACCTTC. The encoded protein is CSARGQRGYTF.

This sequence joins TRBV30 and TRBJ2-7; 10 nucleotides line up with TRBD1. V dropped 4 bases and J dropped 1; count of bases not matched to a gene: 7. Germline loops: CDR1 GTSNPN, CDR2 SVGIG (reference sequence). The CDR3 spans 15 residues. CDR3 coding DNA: TGTGCCTGGAAGCCTCTGGGACAGGGGTCCTACGAGCAGTACTTC. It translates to CAWKPLGQGSYEQYF.

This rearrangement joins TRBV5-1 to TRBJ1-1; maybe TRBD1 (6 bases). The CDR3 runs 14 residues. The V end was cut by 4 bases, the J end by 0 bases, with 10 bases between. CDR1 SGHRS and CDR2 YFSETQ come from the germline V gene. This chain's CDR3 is CASSAGTLNTEAFF. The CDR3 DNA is TGCGCCAGCAGCGCCGGGACACTGAACACTGAAGCTTTCTTT.

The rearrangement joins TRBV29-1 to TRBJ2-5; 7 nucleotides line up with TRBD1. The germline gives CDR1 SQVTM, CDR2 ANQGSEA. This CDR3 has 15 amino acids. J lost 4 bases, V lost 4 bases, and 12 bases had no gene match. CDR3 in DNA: TGCAGCGTTGTCCCGATACAGGGGCCGGGAGAGACCCAGTACTTC. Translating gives CSVVPIQGPGETQYF.

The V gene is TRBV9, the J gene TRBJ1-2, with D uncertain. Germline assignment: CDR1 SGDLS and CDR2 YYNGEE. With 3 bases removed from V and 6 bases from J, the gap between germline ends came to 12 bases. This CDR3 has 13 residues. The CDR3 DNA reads TGTGCCAGCAGCGCCCTTTTGAGTCATGGCTACACCTTC. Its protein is CASSALLSHGYTF. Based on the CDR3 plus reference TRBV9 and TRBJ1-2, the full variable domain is DSGVTQTPKHLITATGQRVTLRCSPRSGDLSVYWYQQSLDQGLQFLIQYYNGEERAKGNILERFSAQQFPDLHSELNLSSLELGDSALYFCASSALLSHGYTFGSGTRLTVV.

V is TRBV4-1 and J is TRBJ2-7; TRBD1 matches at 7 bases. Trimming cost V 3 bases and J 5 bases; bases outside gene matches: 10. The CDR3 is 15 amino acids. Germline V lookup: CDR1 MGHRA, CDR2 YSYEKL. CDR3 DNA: TGCGCCAGCAGCCAGGTTTGGACAGGAGTCCACGAGCAGTACTTC. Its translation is CASSQVWTGVHEQYF.

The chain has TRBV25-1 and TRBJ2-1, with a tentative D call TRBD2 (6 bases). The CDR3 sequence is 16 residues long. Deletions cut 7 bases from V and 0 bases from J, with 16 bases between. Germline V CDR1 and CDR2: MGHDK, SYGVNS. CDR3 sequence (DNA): TGTGCCAGCACTCGACGTAGCGGAGGCTCCTACAATGAGCAGTTCTTC. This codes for CASTRRSGGSYNEQFF.

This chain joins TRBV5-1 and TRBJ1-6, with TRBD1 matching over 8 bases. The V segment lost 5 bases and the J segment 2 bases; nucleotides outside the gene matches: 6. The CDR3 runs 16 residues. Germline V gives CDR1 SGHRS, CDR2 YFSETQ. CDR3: CASSPGGVAYNSPLHF. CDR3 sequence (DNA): TGCGCCAGCAGTCCAGGGGGCGTCGCCTATAATTCACCCCTCCACTTT.

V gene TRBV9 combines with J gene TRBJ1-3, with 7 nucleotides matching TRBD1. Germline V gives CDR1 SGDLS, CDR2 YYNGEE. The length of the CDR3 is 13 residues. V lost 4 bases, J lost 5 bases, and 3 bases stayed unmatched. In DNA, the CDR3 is TGTGCCAGCAGCCGGGACAGTCGAAACACCATATATTTT. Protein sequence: CASSRDSRNTIYF.

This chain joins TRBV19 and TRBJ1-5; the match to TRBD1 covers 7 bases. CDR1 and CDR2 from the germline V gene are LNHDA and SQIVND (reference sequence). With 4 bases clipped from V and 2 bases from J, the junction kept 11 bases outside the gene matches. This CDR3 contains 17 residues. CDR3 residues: CASSTPGQPVRNQPQHF. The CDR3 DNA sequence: TGTGCCAGTAGTACTCCGGGACAGCCCGTGCGCAATCAGCCCCAGCATTTT.

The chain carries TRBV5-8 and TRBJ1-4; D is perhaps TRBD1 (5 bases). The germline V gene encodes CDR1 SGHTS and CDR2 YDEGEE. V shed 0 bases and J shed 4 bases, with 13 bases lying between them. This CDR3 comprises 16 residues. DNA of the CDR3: TGTGCCAGCAGCTTGGGACTGAACAGGCATAATGAAAAACTGTTTTTT. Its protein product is CASSLGLNRHNEKLFF.

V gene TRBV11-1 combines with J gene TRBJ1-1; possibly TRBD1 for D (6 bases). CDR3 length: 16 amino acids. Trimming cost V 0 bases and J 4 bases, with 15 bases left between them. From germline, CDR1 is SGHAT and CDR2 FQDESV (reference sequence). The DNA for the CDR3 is TGTGCCAGCAGCTTAGCGCGTTGGGCAGGGGCCACTGAAGCTTTCTTT. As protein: CASSLARWAGATEAFF. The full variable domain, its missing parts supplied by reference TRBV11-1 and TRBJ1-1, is EAEVAQSPRYKITEKSQAVAFWCDPISGHATLYWYRQILGQGPELLVQFQDESVVDDSQLPKDRFSAERLKGVDSTLKIQPAELGDSAMYLCASSLARWAGATEAFFGQGTRLTVV.

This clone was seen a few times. The CDR3 loop is CASSLVGQTGELFF. In DNA form, the CDR3 reads TGTGCCAGCAGTTTGGTGGGCCAGACCGGGGAGCTGTTTTTT. The V gene is TRBV28, the J gene TRBJ2-2; D is undetermined. The CDR3 runs 14 residues. Germline CDR1 and CDR2: MDHEN and SYDVKM. V gave up 3 bases and J gave up 5 bases, with 10 bases separating them.